The present entry profiles one TCR beta chain with its context. The data originate from a study of blood T cell repertoires in COVID-19. Overall study: The United States, Italy and Spain were the sources of the acute and convalescent COVID-19 samples. The cDNA or gDNA used as material had been derived from T cells, B-cell-depleted T cells, or PBMCs.

In the study's own analysis: Reference gene primer amplification gave nucleated cell count estimates. Assay used: immunoSEQ multiplex PCR; TCRdb lists only in-frame clones, some missing. That table supplies the V and J calls and clone size; D and trimming were determined from the DNA. This sample has about 240,000 clones, with 88% found just once. V dropped 2 bases and J dropped 3; count of bases not matched to a gene: 5. Per the germline V gene, CDR1 is LGHNA and CDR2 is YSLEER. The CDR3 runs 16 residues. The sample taken for sequencing was peripheral blood. The J gene is TRBJ2-3, the V gene TRBV4-3; 10 bases line up with TRBD2. This sequence originates from a woman aged 25 to 39 with acute or convalescent COVID-19. CDR3 sequence (DNA): TGCGCCAGCAGCCAACAACTAGCGGGGCCAACAGATACGCAGTATTTT. Amino acid sequence: CASSQQLAGPTDTQYF.